The 31 T cell receptor beta chains listed next were all sequenced from one sample in a study of a mutant IDH1 vaccine in newly diagnosed glioma. No cognate antigen is known for these TCRs. Generated by immunoSEQ multiplex PCR, the TCRdb table keeps only in-frame clones and is missing some. The sample records approximately 60,000 clones, 65% to 75% being singletons. Time point given: week 35, safety follow-up. Every vaccination contained 300 ug of the mutant IDH1 20-mer peptide and was paired with topical imiquimod. Source: PBMCs, taken from a glioma patient whose treatment included an IDH1 peptide vaccine. These receptor sequences come from a man aged 45 to 65 with glioma.

The chain is built from TRBV11-2 and TRBJ1-1, with 10 positions matching TRBD1. Looked up from germline, CDR1 is SGHAT and CDR2 is FQNNGV. J was trimmed by 3 bases and V by 4 bases; bases with no gene match: 5. The CDR3 is 15 residues long. The CDR3 here is CASSSPGTGDTEAFF. The CDR3 bases are TGTGCCAGCAGCTCACCCGGGACAGGGGACACTGAAGCTTTCTTT.

The chain links TRBV5-6 to TRBJ2-2; a weak D match, TRBD2 (7 bases). The V end was cut by 3 bases, the J end by 5 bases, with 17 bases between. The germline V gene encodes CDR1 SGHDT and CDR2 YYEEEE. The CDR3 loop spans 16 amino acids. CDR3 region: CASSSEGGTPTGELFF. The CDR3 DNA is TGTGCCAGCAGCTCCGAGGGGGGGACGCCTACCGGGGAGCTGTTTTTT.

The genes are TRBV30 and TRBJ1-1; unclear D gene. CDR1 GTSNPN and CDR2 SVGIG come from the germline V gene (reference sequence). The germline V and J ends were trimmed by 2 bases and 7 bases, with 11 bases remaining between them. This CDR3 has 12 amino acids. The CDR3 is CAWSPTQVEAFF. CDR3 nucleotides: TGTGCCTGGAGTCCAACCCAGGTTGAAGCTTTCTTT.

The CDR3 loop reads CASSLGGPGQFGYTF. DNA of the CDR3: TGTGCCAGCAGCTTAGGGGGACCAGGGCAATTTGGCTACACCTTC. This sequence joins TRBV11-2 and TRBJ1-2, with D perhaps matching TRBD1 (5 bases). Germline assignment: CDR1 SGHAT and CDR2 FQNNGV. Trimming shortened V by 1 base and J by 7 bases, and 16 bases separated the two germline ends. The CDR3 length is 15 residues.

This clone showed up just a few times. This chain joins TRBV16 and TRBJ1-5; D is perhaps TRBD1 (6 bases). Germline V gene lookup returns CDR1 KGHSY and CDR2 FQNENV. This CDR3 contains 14 residues. V lost 5 bases and J 6 bases, leaving 14 bases between the germline ends. The CDR3 DNA reads as TGTGCCAGCAGCGTAGCCAGGGGTAGTCAGCCCCAGCATTTT. Protein: CASSVARGSQPQHF.

CDR3 residues: CASSSTGGRADTQYF. The CDR3 DNA sequence: TGTGCCAGCAGCTCAACAGGGGGCAGGGCAGATACGCAGTATTTT. The rearrangement uses TRBV7-3 and TRBJ2-3; 9 bases agree with TRBD1. The CDR3 sequence is 15 residues long. With V trimmed by 4 bases and J by 4 bases, 6 bases remained unmatched. CDR1 is SGHTA, CDR2 FQGTGA, per germline.

J is TRBJ1-2 and V is TRBV6-6, with a tentative D call TRBD1 (6 bases). CDR1 and CDR2 (germline): MNHNY, SVGAGI (reference sequence). Trimming took off 7 bases at V and 7 bases at J, with 16 bases between the two ends. The CDR3 sequence is 13 residues long. CDR3: CASKPQGDRGYTF. The CDR3 DNA is TGTGCCAGCAAACCACAGGGTGATCGTGGCTACACCTTC.

This clone appeared many times. The gene calls are TRBV7-9 and TRBJ2-7; TRBD1 matches at 9 bases. The CDR3 runs 14 residues. Germline V lookup: CDR1 SEHNR, CDR2 FQNEAQ (reference sequence). V gave up 4 bases and J gave up 4 bases; unmatched junction bases: 5. CDR3 loop: CASSSPGQGYEQYF. In nucleotides, the CDR3 is TGTGCCAGCAGCTCTCCGGGACAGGGATACGAGCAGTACTTC.

This chain uses TRBV6-5 with TRBJ1-5; D uncertain. The CDR3 extends over 13 amino acids. The germline CDR1 and CDR2 sequences are MNHEY and SVGAGI. Deletions cut 4 bases from V and 4 bases from J, with 8 bases between. The CDR3 sequence is CASSSQRNQPQHF. The CDR3 coding sequence is TGTGCCAGCAGTTCACAGCGAAATCAGCCCCAGCATTTT.

The genes are TRBV11-3 and TRBJ2-1; TRBD1 might be the D (8 bases). The germline V gene has CDR1 SGHNT and CDR2 YENEEA. This CDR3 is 14 amino acids long. The ends were cut back, 5 bases at V and 8 bases at J, with 16 bases in the middle. The CDR3 DNA reads TGTGCCAGCAGCCCGCGGACAGGGAGGGATGAGCAGTTCTTC. As protein: CASSPRTGRDEQFF.

This clone was observed a few times. The chain recombines TRBV29-1 with TRBJ2-2, with D perhaps TRBD1 (5 bases). Germline values: CDR1 SQVTM, CDR2 ANQGSEA. The CDR3 is 14 amino acids. Trimming took 7 bases from V and 2 from J, leaving 14 bases between them. The CDR3 nucleotides read TGCAGCGCTCAAAGGGGTCTTAACACCGGGGAGCTGTTTTTT. Translated, it gives CSAQRGLNTGELFF.

The rearrangement uses TRBV29-1 and TRBJ1-3; D is uncertain. Per germline, CDR1 SQVTM and CDR2 ANQGSEA. The CDR3 has 15 residues. V was clipped by 5 bases and J by 0 bases, with 14 bases between them. CDR3 region: CSVLGGSNSGNTIYF. The CDR3 DNA follows: TGCAGCGTTCTCGGTGGGTCCAACTCTGGAAACACCATATATTTT.

The V and J genes are TRBV14 and TRBJ2-3; possibly TRBD1 or TRBD2 for D (5 bases each). Per germline, CDR1 SGHDN and CDR2 FVKESK. Between the trimmed V and J ends, which lost 5 bases and 9 bases, there was a span of 12 bases. The CDR3 consists of 12 residues. CDR3 region: CASSVGPLTQYF. CDR3 nucleotide sequence: TGTGCCAGCAGCGTGGGACCATTGACGCAGTATTTT.

This clone was found once. The rearrangement joins TRBV5-4 to TRBJ2-3, with D perhaps matching TRBD2 (5 bases). V was trimmed by 7 bases and J by 5 bases, leaving 14 bases between them. This CDR3 comprises 13 residues. Germline assignment: CDR1 SGHNT and CDR2 YYREEE (reference sequence). The CDR3 region is CASASPREDTQYF. The DNA of the CDR3 is TGTGCCAGCGCCTCTCCGAGGGAAGATACGCAGTATTTT.

J is TRBJ2-2 and V is TRBV7-2; 8 nucleotides match TRBD2. The CDR3 contains 15 residues. Unmatched junction bases numbered 1, after V lost 4 bases and J lost 0 bases. In germline, CDR1 is SGHTA, CDR2 FQGNSA. The CDR3 reads CASSYGGANTGELFF. Here the CDR3 DNA reads TGTGCCAGCAGCTACGGGGGGGCGAACACCGGGGAGCTGTTTTTT.

This clone was seen a single time. This chain connects TRBV5-4 to TRBJ1-1, with 9 bases lining up with TRBD1. CDR3 length equals 16 residues. CDR1 and CDR2 from the germline V gene are SGHNT and YYREEE (reference sequence). V dropped 4 bases and J dropped 0; count of bases not matched to a gene: 7. CDR3 residues: CASSGTGIQLNTEAFF. The CDR3 nucleotides are TGTGCCAGCAGCGGGACAGGGATACAATTGAACACTGAAGCTTTCTTT.

This clone was counted only a few times. This chain connects TRBV4-2 to TRBJ1-2, with D uncertain. The length of the CDR3 is 12 residues. Per germline, CDR1 LGHNA and CDR2 YNFKEQ. V shed 1 base and J shed 8 bases, with 8 bases lying between them. CDR3 residues: CASSQGLGGYTF. The CDR3 DNA follows: TGTGCCAGCAGCCAAGGCCTAGGAGGCTACACCTTC.

The chain joins TRBV5-1 to TRBJ2-2, with D possibly matching TRBD1 (6 bases). Trimming stripped 0 bases from V and 2 bases from J, with 14 bases between. This CDR3 has 17 amino acids. The germline V gene has CDR1 SGHRS and CDR2 YFSETQ. CDR3 protein: CASSLEGQGPNTGELFF. The CDR3 DNA follows: TGCGCCAGCAGCTTGGAAGGGCAGGGGCCTAACACCGGGGAGCTGTTTTTT.

The rearrangement links TRBV30 to TRBJ2-7; D not resolved. Deletions cut 2 bases from V and 3 bases from J, with 5 bases between. The CDR3 extends over 11 amino acids. Germline CDR1 GTSNPN, CDR2 SVGIG (reference sequence). CDR3 amino acids: CAWSPDYEQYF. The CDR3 DNA sequence: TGTGCCTGGAGTCCGGACTACGAGCAGTACTTC.

This clone was recorded a few times. This chain links TRBV7-9 with TRBJ2-3; 9 bases are a match to TRBD2. This CDR3 comprises 16 residues. Looked up from germline, CDR1 is SEHNR and CDR2 is FQNEAQ (reference sequence). V trimming: 5 bases; J trimming: 2 bases; junction bases outside the gene matches: 8. The CDR3 DNA sequence: TGTGCCAGCAGCCTGAAGGAGCGGGGGGACACAGATACGCAGTATTTT. This codes for CASSLKERGDTDTQYF.

This clone was seen a handful of times. V and J are TRBV29-1 and TRBJ1-1; D is unresolved. The germline gives CDR1 SQVTM, CDR2 ANQGSEA. Trimming stripped 7 bases from V and 2 bases from J, with 5 bases between. This CDR3 contains 10 residues. DNA for the CDR3: TGCAGCGCCCACAACACTGAAGCTTTCTTT. It encodes CSAHNTEAFF.

The chain links TRBV6-5 to TRBJ1-1; 7 bases agree with TRBD1. Germline V gives CDR1 MNHEY, CDR2 SVGAGI. The CDR3 runs 15 residues. J gave up 5 bases and V 0 bases, and 6 bases lay outside the gene matches. The CDR3 bases are TGTGCCAGCAGTTACTCGTCAGGGGGAGGGACTGAAGCTTTCTTT. Translated: CASSYSSGGGTEAFF.

This clone was observed a single time. This rearrangement joins TRBV4-2 to TRBJ1-2; 10 bases are a match to TRBD1. The ends lost 3 bases at V and 4 bases at J; junction bases unmatched: 14. From germline, CDR1 is LGHNA and CDR2 YNFKEQ. This CDR3 is built from 18 residues. CDR3 coding DNA: TGTGCCAGCAGCCATGTCCCGGGACAGGGGCTTGTGAGCTATGGCTACACCTTC. Translation gives CASSHVPGQGLVSYGYTF.

This clone was seen only once. The V call is TRBV10-3, the J call TRBJ1-3; D is perhaps TRBD1 (6 bases). CDR1 and CDR2 (germline): ENHRY, SYGVKD. The ends were cut back, 5 bases at V and 4 bases at J, with 18 bases in the middle. The length of the CDR3 is 16 residues. The CDR3 is CAISPGTSPLGNTIYF. CDR3 DNA sequence: TGTGCCATCAGTCCCGGGACATCTCCCTTGGGAAACACCATATATTTT.

The chain couples TRBV6-5 to TRBJ2-1; 14 nucleotides agree with TRBD2. The CDR3 is made up of 15 amino acids. Germline V CDR1 and CDR2: MNHEY, SVGAGI. Trimming cost V 4 bases and J 7 bases; bases outside gene matches: 3. This CDR3 is CASSSGLAGGNEQFF. DNA of the CDR3: TGTGCCAGCAGTTCCGGACTAGCGGGGGGAAATGAGCAGTTCTTC.

V usage is TRBV4-2 and J usage is TRBJ2-6; 7 nucleotides line up with TRBD2. CDR1 and CDR2 from the germline V gene are LGHNA and YNFKEQ. The length of the CDR3 is 17 residues. With V trimmed by 1 base and J by 4 bases, 7 bases remained unmatched. Here the CDR3 DNA reads TGTGCCAGCAGCCAAGGAAGCGGGAACCTCGGGGCCAACGTCCTGACTTTC. Its translation is CASSQGSGNLGANVLTF.

The chain couples TRBV4-1 to TRBJ1-3; 7 nucleotides align to TRBD1. The CDR3 is 16 residues long. Germline-derived CDR1 and CDR2 are MGHRA and YSYEKL. J lost 4 bases, V lost 1 base, and 7 bases had no gene match. Written as DNA, the CDR3 is TGCGCCAGCAGCCAAGTGACGACAGGGTCAGGAAACACCATATATTTT. This translates into CASSQVTTGSGNTIYF.

This clone was picked up one time. One end of the junction is discordant with germline, which a read error may explain. This chain links TRBV20-1 with TRBJ2-1; D is uncertain. The CDR3 is made up of 11 amino acids. Germline-derived CDR1 and CDR2 are DFQATT and SNEGSKA (reference sequence). The CDR3 loop reads CSSRSRVEQFF. The CDR3, as DNA: TGCAGTTCTAGATCTCGAGTTGAGCAGTTCTTC.

About this clone itself: The sample carries other DNA sequences with the same CDR3. The chain carries TRBV11-2 and TRBJ1-2; D call uncertain. The CDR3 loop spans 13 amino acids. Germline V lookup: CDR1 SGHAT, CDR2 FQNNGV. V dropped 0 bases and J dropped 2 bases, with 4 bases sitting between them. The CDR3 is CASSLDGNYGYTF. The CDR3 DNA reads TGTGCCAGCAGCTTAGACGGGAACTATGGCTACACCTTC.

V and J are TRBV27 and TRBJ1-1, with 8 bases aligning to TRBD1. Germline values: CDR1 MNHEY, CDR2 SMNVEV (reference sequence). With V trimmed by 2 bases and J by 1 base, 0 bases remained unmatched. The CDR3 spans 14 residues. The CDR3 nucleotides are TGTGCCAGCAGTTTAGGACAGGGGAACACTGAAGCTTTCTTT. Translating it yields CASSLGQGNTEAFF.

The chain uses TRBV15 and TRBJ1-2; D is unclear. The CDR3 consists of 14 residues. Germline CDR1 is LNHNV and CDR2 is YYDKDF (reference sequence). V was shortened by 4 bases and J by 2 bases, with 11 bases between the two germline ends. The CDR3 reads CATSKRTENYGYTF. Here the CDR3 DNA reads TGTGCCACCAGCAAACGGACTGAGAACTATGGCTACACCTTC. The full variable domain, completed using reference TRBV15 and TRBJ1-2, is DAMVIQNPRYQVTQFGKPVTLSCSQTLNHNVMYWYQQKSSQAPKLLFHYYDKDFNNEADTPDNFQSRRPNTSFCFLDIRSPGLGDTAMYLCATSKRTENYGYTFGSGTRLTVV.